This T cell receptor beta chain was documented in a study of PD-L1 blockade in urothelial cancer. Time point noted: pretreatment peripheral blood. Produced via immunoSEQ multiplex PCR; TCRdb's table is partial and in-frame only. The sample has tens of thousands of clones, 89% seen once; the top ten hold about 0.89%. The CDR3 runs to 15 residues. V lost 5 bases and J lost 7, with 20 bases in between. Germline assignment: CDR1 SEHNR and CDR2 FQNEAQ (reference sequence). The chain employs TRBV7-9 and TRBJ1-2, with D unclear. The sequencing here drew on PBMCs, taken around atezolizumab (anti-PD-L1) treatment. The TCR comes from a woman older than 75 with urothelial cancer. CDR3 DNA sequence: TGTGCCAGCAGCCCCACGCCTGGACTTCTAAGTGGCTACACCTTC. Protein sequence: CASSPTPGLLSGYTF.